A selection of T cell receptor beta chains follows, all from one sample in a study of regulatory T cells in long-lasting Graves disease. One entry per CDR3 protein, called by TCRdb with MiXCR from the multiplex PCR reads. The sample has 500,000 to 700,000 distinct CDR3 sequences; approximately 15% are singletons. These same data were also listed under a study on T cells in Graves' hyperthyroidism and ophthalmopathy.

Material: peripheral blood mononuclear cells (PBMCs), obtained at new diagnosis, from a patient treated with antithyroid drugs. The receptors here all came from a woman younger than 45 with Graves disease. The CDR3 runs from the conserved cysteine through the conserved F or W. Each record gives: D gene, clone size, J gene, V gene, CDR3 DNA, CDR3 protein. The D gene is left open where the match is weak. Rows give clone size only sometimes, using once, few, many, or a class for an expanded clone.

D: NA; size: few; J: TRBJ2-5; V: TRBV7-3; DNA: TGTGCCAGCAGCTTGATAGGGGCGTTGGGAGAGACCCAGTACTTC; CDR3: CASSLIGALGETQYF
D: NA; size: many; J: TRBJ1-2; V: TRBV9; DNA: TGTGCCAGCAGCGTAGCGTGGACTGCCGCTTATGGCTACACCTTC; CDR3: CASSVAWTAAYGYTF
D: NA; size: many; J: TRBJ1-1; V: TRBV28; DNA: TGTGCCAGCAGTTTGAGTCGTGAAGCTTTCTTT; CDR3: CASSLSREAFF
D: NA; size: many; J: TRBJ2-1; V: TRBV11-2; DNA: TGTGCCAGCAATGCGGAGAGCTCCTACAATGAGCAGTTCTTC; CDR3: CASNAESSYNEQFF
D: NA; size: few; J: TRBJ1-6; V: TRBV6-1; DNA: TGTGCCAGCAGTGAACGTGGGCAAAATTCACCCCTCCACTTT; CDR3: CASSERGQNSPLHF
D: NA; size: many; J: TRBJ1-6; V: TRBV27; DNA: TGTGCCAGCAGTTTAGCAGGGGTATATTCACCCCTCCACTTT; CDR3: CASSLAGVYSPLHF
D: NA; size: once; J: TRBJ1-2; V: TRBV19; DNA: TGTGCCAGTAGTACTGGGACTTCAACCAACTATGGCTACACCTTC; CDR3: CASSTGTSTNYGYTF
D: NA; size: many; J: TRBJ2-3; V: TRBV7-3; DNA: TGTGCCAGCAGCAGGCAGGGACCCGGGGGAGCAGATACGCAGTATTTT; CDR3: CASSRQGPGGADTQYF
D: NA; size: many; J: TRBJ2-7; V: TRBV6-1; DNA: TGTGCCAGCAGTAGTGACAGCCTTGGACACTACGAGCAGTACTTC; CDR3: CASSSDSLGHYEQYF
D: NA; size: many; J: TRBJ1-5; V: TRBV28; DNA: TGTGCCAGCGACGGACGCCCGAATCAGCCCCAGCATTTT; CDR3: CASDGRPNQPQHF
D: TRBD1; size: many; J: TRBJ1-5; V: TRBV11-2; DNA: TGTGCCAGCAGCGCCACAGGGGATCTGCAGCCCCAGCATTTT; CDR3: CASSATGDLQPQHF
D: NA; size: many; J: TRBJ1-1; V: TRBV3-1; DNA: TGTGCCAGCAGCCCCGAAACGGGGGGCACTGAAGCTTTCTTT; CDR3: CASSPETGGTEAFF
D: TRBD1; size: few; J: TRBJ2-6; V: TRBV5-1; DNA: TGCGCCAGCAGCTCGCGCACACTGACAGGGCTGCTAGCTGGGGCCAACGTCCTGACTTTC; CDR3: CASSSRTLTGLLAGANVLTF
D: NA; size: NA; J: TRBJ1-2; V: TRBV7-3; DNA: TGTGCCAGCAGCCCGCTGGACAGCTGGCCCTATGGCTACACCTTC; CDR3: CASSPLDSWPYGYTF
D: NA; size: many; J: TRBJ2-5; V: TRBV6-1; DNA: TGTGCCAGCAGCCTGGGGCTGACGGAAGAGACCCAGTACTTC; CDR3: CASSLGLTEETQYF
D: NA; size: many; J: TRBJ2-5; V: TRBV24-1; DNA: TGTGCCACCAGTGATCCGAACAGCGATACCCAAGAGACCCAGTACTTC; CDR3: CATSDPNSDTQETQYF
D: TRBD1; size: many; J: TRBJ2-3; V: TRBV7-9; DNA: TGTGCCAGTCGACAGGGGGCGGCAGATACGCAGTATTTT; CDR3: CASRQGAADTQYF
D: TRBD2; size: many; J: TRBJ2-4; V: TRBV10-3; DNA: TGTGCCATCAGTGAGTCCAGCGGGAGGGCCCATTACTTC; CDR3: CAISESSGRAHYF
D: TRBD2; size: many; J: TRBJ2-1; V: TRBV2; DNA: TGTGCCAGCAGTGCCGGGACTAGCTTTAACAATGAGCAGTTCTTC; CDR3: CASSAGTSFNNEQFF
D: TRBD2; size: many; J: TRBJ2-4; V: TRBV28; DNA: TGTGCCAGCATTGCGGGGGGCTTTACCAAAAACATTCAGTACTTC; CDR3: CASIAGGFTKNIQYF
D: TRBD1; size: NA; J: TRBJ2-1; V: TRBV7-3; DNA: TGTGCCAGCAGCTTGACAGGGGGCATGTCCTACAATGAGCAGTTCTTC; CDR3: CASSLTGGMSYNEQFF
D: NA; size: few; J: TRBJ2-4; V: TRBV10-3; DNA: TGTGCCATCAGGGGAGCAGCCAAAAACATTCAGTACTTC; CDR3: CAIRGAAKNIQYF
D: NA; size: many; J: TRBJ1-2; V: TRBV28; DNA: TGTGCCAGCAGGCCTCCCGTGGGGGGAGCCCCTCTCGGCTACACCTTC; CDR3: CASRPPVGGAPLGYTF
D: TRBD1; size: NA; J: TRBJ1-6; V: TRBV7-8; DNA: TGTGCCAGCAGCTCCCGGACAGGGAGCCTTTCACCCCTCCACTTT; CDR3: CASSSRTGSLSPLHF
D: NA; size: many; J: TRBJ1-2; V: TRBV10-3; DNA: TGTGCCTCAACAGGGCTGCCCAACTATGGCTACACCTTC; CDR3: CASTGLPNYGYTF
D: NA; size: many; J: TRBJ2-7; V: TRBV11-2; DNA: TGTGCCAGCAGCGACTTCTACGAGCAGTACTTC; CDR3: CASSDFYEQYF
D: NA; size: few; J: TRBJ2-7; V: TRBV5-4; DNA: TGTGCCAGCAGCTTGGGTCACCAAATATACGAGCAGTACTTC; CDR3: CASSLGHQIYEQYF
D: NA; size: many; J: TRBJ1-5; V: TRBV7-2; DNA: TGTGCCAGCAGCTGGGGTTCCGGGCAGCCCCAGCATTTT; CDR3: CASSWGSGQPQHF
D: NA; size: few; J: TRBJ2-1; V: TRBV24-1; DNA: TGTGCCACCAGTGATTTTGGTGGTCTCTACAATGAGCAGTTCTTC; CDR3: CATSDFGGLYNEQFF
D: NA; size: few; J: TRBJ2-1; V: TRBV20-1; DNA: TGCAGTGCTAGAGATCAGTCTTCCTACAATGAGCAGTTCTTC; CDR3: CSARDQSSYNEQFF
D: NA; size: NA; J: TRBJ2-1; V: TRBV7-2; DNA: TGTGCCATCGGCGGGAGAGGGGGGGAGGGGCAGTTCTTC; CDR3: CAIGGRGGEGQFF
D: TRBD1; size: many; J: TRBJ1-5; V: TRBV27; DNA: TGTGCCAGCAGTTTAGAAGCCCGGGACAGGGTAAGGGGTCAGCCCCAGCATTTT; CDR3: CASSLEARDRVRGQPQHF
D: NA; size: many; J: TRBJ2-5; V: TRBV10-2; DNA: TGCGCCAGCAGTGTTAGCGGCAAAGAGACCCAGTACTTC; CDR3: CASSVSGKETQYF
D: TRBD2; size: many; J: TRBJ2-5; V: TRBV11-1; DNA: TGTGCCAGCAGCTCGCGAGGAGGGCTAGCGGAGCAAGAGACCCAGTACTTC; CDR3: CASSSRGGLAEQETQYF
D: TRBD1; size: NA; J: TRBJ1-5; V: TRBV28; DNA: TGTGCCAGCAGGGCGACAGGGGCGGGTCAGCCCCAGCATTTT; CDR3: CASRATGAGQPQHF
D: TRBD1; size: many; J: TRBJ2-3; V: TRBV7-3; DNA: TGTGCCAGCAGCTTCCCCCTTGGACAGGGGCTCACATATACGCAGTATTTT; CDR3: CASSFPLGQGLTYTQYF
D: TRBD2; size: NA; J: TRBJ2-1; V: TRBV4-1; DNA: TGCGCCAGCAGCCAAACAGCGGGAGTTGGGAATGAGCAGTTCTTC; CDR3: CASSQTAGVGNEQFF
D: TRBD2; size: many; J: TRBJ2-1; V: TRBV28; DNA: TGTGCCAGCAGTTTATGGTCTAGCGGCGGGAATGAGCAGTTCTTC; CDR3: CASSLWSSGGNEQFF
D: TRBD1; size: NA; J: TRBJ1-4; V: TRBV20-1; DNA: TGCAGTGCTCGCTTGGGGACAGGGGGACTATATGAAAAACTGTTTTTT; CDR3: CSARLGTGGLYEKLFF
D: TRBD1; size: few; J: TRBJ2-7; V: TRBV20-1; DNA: TGCAGTGCTGCCGGGACAGATATCTACGAGCAGTACTTC; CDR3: CSAAGTDIYEQYF
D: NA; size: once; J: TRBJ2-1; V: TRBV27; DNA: TGTGCCAGCAGTTTACAGGGGGGGGCCCGCAATGAGCAGTTCTTC; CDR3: CASSLQGGARNEQFF
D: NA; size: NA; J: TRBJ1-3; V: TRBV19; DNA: TGTGCCAGTAGTCCGGCCCCGCAACCTGGAAACACCATATATTTT; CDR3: CASSPAPQPGNTIYF
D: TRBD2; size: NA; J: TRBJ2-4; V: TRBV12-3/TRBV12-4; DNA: TGTGCCAGCAGCCCCGTGACTAGCGATAAAAACATTCAGTACTTC; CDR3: CASSPVTSDKNIQYF
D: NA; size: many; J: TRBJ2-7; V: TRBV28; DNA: TGTGCCAGCAGTTTCCTGGAGGGCCGTCCCTACGAGCAGTACTTC; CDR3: CASSFLEGRPYEQYF
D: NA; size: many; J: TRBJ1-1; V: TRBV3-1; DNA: TGTGCCAGCAGCCAAGGGAACACTGAAGCTTTCTTT; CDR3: CASSQGNTEAFF
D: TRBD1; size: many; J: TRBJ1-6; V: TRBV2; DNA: TGTGCCAGCAGTCTCCGGGAAGGGGGCGTCTCACCCCTCCACTTT; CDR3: CASSLREGGVSPLHF
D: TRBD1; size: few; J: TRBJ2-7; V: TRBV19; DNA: TGTGCCAGTAGTATCGCGACAGGGAACGAGCAGTACTTC; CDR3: CASSIATGNEQYF
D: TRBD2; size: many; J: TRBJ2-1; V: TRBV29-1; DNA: TGCAGCGTTGTCCCACTAGCGGGAAGTCGGTTCTTC; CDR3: CSVVPLAGSRFF
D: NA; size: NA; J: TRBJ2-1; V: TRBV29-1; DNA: TGCAGCGTTGAAGACCTTAGGGCCAGAGAGCAGTTCTTC; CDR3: CSVEDLRAREQFF
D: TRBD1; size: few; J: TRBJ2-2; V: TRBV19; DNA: TGTGCCACGAACGACGGACAGGGGTACACCGGGGAGCTGTTTTTT; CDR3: CATNDGQGYTGELFF
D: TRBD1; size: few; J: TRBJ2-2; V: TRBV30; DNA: TGTGCCTGGAATGGACAGGGGAACACCGGGGAGCTGTTTTTT; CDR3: CAWNGQGNTGELFF
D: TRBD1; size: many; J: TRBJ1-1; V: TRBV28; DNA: TGTGCCAGCACCCGACCGGGACAGGGGGCCCCTGAAGCTTTCTTT; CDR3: CASTRPGQGAPEAFF
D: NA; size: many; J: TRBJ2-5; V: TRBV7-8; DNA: TGTGCCAGCAGCTTAGACCTCGACCTCGATCCGTACTTC; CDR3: CASSLDLDLDPYF
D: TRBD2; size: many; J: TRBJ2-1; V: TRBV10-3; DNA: TGTGCCATCGGAGTTAGCGGGAATAGCGGCAATGAGCAGTTCTTC; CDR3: CAIGVSGNSGNEQFF